The next 10 T cell receptor beta chains were all read from a single sample in a study of CDR3 diversity in severe acne. TCRdb redid the calling of the PCR reads with MiXCR, one entry per CDR3 protein. The sample shows some 84,000 distinct CDR3 sequences, around 50% of them seen only once. The sequenced material came from blood. Every receptor here comes from a male donor in good health, serving as a control.

V is TRBV6-5 and J is TRBJ1-3; D remains unclear. Per the germline V gene, CDR1 is MNHEY and CDR2 is SVGAGI. The CDR3 runs 15 residues. V was clipped by 0 bases and J by 0 bases, with 6 bases between them. Written as DNA, the CDR3 is TGTGCCAGCAGTTACTCGGGGATCTCTGGAAACACCATATATTTT. This sequence encodes CASSYSGISGNTIYF.

This clonotype was counted only a few times. The chain has TRBV29-1 and TRBJ2-5; TRBD1 matches 7 bases. The CDR3 runs 13 residues. Trimming cost V 7 bases and J 0 bases; bases outside gene matches: 5. The germline CDR1 and CDR2 sequences are SQVTM and ANQGSEA. The CDR3 loop is CSAKDRNQETQYF. DNA of the CDR3: TGCAGCGCCAAGGACAGGAACCAAGAGACCCAGTACTTC.

This clonotype has ten or more counts. This sequence joins TRBV7-9 and TRBJ2-5; 7 bases agree with TRBD1. The V segment lost 5 bases and the J segment 2 bases; nucleotides outside the gene matches: 11. The V gene's germline CDR1 is SEHNR and CDR2 FQNEAQ (reference sequence). The CDR3 has 16 amino acids. The CDR3 protein is CASSPDREPPQETQYF. CDR3 DNA: TGTGCCAGCAGCCCTGACAGGGAGCCCCCACAAGAGACCCAGTACTTC.

Concerning this clonotype: Given a much more abundant clone one base away, this may be a read error. V is TRBV20-1 and J is TRBJ2-7; no clear D gene. There are 11 residues in the CDR3. Germline V gives CDR1 DFQATT, CDR2 SNEGSKA (reference sequence). The CDR3: CSDRDADEQYF. CDR3 sequence (DNA): TGCAGTGATAGAGATGCGGACGAGCAGTACTTC.

This clonotype is deemed medium-sized. The rearrangement joins TRBV10-2 to TRBJ1-1; tentatively, D is TRBD1 (5 bases). Looked up from germline, CDR1 is WSHSY and CDR2 is SAAADI. CDR3 size: 14 residues. Between the trimmed V and J ends, which lost 6 bases and 3 bases, there was a span of 14 bases. The CDR3 DNA follows: TGCGCCAGCAGGAGAGACAGCCTTTACACTGAAGCTTTCTTT. Amino acid sequence: CASRRDSLYTEAFF.

This chain connects TRBV10-2 to TRBJ1-1; tentative D call: TRBD1 (6 bases). Germline V lookup: CDR1 WSHSY, CDR2 SAAADI. CDR3 length equals 13 residues. Trimming pared 6 bases from V and 6 bases from J, leaving 14 bases between. The CDR3 here is CASSLGGLPEAFF. CDR3 in DNA: TGCGCCAGCAGCTTAGGGGGTCTGCCTGAAGCTTTCTTT.

V and J are TRBV10-3 and TRBJ2-3, with 9 bases matching TRBD2. Germline assignment: CDR1 ENHRY and CDR2 SYGVKD. This CDR3 has 15 residues. V lost 2 bases and J lost 9; bases outside the gene matches: 9. Here the CDR3 reads CAISEKGAGGGTQYF. In nucleotides, the CDR3 is TGTGCCATCAGTGAGAAGGGAGCGGGGGGAGGGACGCAGTATTTT.

This clonotype was picked up many times. This chain's CDR3 is CATSRDTTGNTIYF. The CDR3 bases are TGTGCCACCAGCAGGGACACCACTGGAAACACCATATATTTT. The chain combines TRBV15 with TRBJ1-3; tentative D call: TRBD1 (5 bases). CDR3 length: 14 amino acids. Germline CDR1 is LNHNV and CDR2 is YYDKDF (reference sequence). The germline V and J ends were trimmed by 3 bases and 2 bases, with 8 bases remaining between them.

The table lists this clonotype with a count of one. The CDR3 loop is CAWGREYGYTF. The CDR3, as DNA: TGTGCCTGGGGCAGGGAGTATGGCTACACCTTC. The chain carries TRBV30 and TRBJ1-2; TRBD1 is a possible D gene (5 bases). Looked up from germline, CDR1 is GTSNPN and CDR2 is SVGIG (reference sequence). This CDR3 comprises 11 residues. Trimming removed 5 bases at V and 5 bases at J, with 9 bases between. Supplemented by reference TRBV30 and TRBJ1-2, the full variable domain reads SQTIHQWPATLVQPVGSPLSLECTVEGTSNPNLYWYRQAAGRGLQLLFYSVGIGQISSEVPQNLSASRPQDRQFILSSKKLLLSDSGFYLCAWGREYGYTFGSGTRLTVV.

The chain joins TRBV2 to TRBJ1-1; D is perhaps TRBD1 (6 bases). Germline loops: CDR1 SNHLY, CDR2 FYNNEI. The V end was cut by 6 bases, the J end by 5 bases, with 16 bases between. The CDR3 runs to 14 residues. The CDR3 protein is CASSGQPGRTEAFF. The CDR3 DNA follows: TGTGCCAGCAGCGGACAGCCAGGGAGGACTGAAGCTTTCTTT.